The 21 T cell receptor beta chains below come from one sample, sequenced in a study of T cells in tuberculosis. Thawed, overnight-rested PBMC were stained with GMM-loaded CD1B tetramer, viability dye and anti-CD3, then sorted. The lipid loaded on the CD1B tetramers was C32 glucose monomycolate from Rhodococcus equi. Assay: immunoSEQ multiplex PCR; the TCRdb copy retains only in-frame clones and omits some. In the table there are roughly 59,000 clones, 81% of which are singletons. Sequenced sample: CD1b-GMM tetramer-negative cells sorted from PBMCs. The origin of the receptors is an adult woman with latent tuberculosis.

The chain links TRBV6-1 to TRBJ1-1; TRBD1 matches 8 bases. The V gene end was trimmed by 2 bases and the J gene end by 4 bases; junction bases not matched to a gene: 9. Germline V gives CDR1 MNHNS, CDR2 SASEGT. The CDR3 has 16 residues. CDR3 DNA sequence: TGTGCCAGCAGTGAACCAGCGCAGGGGGCAGGCACTGAAGCTTTCTTT. As protein: CASSEPAQGAGTEAFF.

Note on this clone: Other DNA sequences of this sample code for an identical CDR3. The chain links TRBV11-2 to TRBJ1-3; 11 bases are a match to TRBD1. Germline loops: CDR1 SGHAT, CDR2 FQNNGV. The CDR3 covers 15 residues. V gave up 5 bases and J gave up 4 bases; unmatched junction bases: 4. The CDR3 DNA reads as TGTGCCAGCAGCCCGGGGACAGGGGGAGGAAACACCATATATTTT. Translating it yields CASSPGTGGGNTIYF. The full variable domain, completed using reference TRBV11-2 and TRBJ1-3, is EAGVAQSPRYKIIEKRQSVAFWCNPISGHATLYWYQQILGQGPKLLIQFQNNGVVDDSQLPKDRFSAERLKGVDSTLKIQPAKLEDSAVYLCASSPGTGGGNTIYFGEGSWLTVV.

V and J are TRBV4-2 and TRBJ2-5, with D possibly TRBD1 on 6 matching bases. The J call could be wrong; TRBJ2-7 is a better fit for the DNA end. Germline V gives CDR1 LGHNA, CDR2 YNFKEQ. The CDR3 length is 15 residues. CDR3 nucleotides: TGTGCCAGCAGCCAAGCTGGACAGAGCTCCTACGAGCAGTACTTC. Its protein is CASSQAGQSSYEQYF.

The V call is TRBV28, the J call TRBJ1-1; 8 bases fit TRBD1. Germline V gives CDR1 MDHEN, CDR2 SYDVKM. Trimming took 1 base from V and 4 from J; bases not matched to a gene: 2. The CDR3 spans 14 residues. CDR3: CASSLSDRATEAFF. DNA for the CDR3: TGTGCCAGCAGTTTATCGGACAGGGCCACTGAAGCTTTCTTT. Full variable domain (outside the CDR3, taken from reference TRBV28 and TRBJ1-1): DVKVTQSSRYLVKRTGEKVFLECVQDMDHENMFWYRQDPGLGLRLIYFSYDVKMKEKGDIPEGYSVSREKKERFSLILESASTNQTSMYLCASSLSDRATEAFFGQGTRLTVV.

The chain joins TRBV6-1 to TRBJ2-7; TRBD1 is a possible D gene (6 bases). The ends were cut back, 1 base at V and 5 bases at J, with 15 bases in the middle. CDR3 length: 15 residues. Germline CDR1 MNHNS, CDR2 SASEGT. As DNA, the CDR3 is TGTGCCAGCAGTGAAGAGGATACAGGGCTGGACGAGCAGTACTTC. It translates to CASSEEDTGLDEQYF.

The chain combines TRBV7-7 with TRBJ2-5; 9 nucleotides match TRBD2. With 5 bases clipped from V and 5 bases from J, the junction kept 9 bases outside the gene matches. Germline CDR1 reads SSHAT; CDR2 reads FNYEAQ (reference sequence). The CDR3 sequence is 15 residues long. The DNA for the CDR3 is TGTGCCAGCAGCCAAACGCGGGGGGGCTGGGAGACCCAGTACTTC. It encodes CASSQTRGGWETQYF.

V gene TRBV7-2 combines with J gene TRBJ2-1, with D hard to call. The CDR3 length is 15 residues. Per germline, CDR1 SGHTA and CDR2 FQGNSA. Trimming took 5 bases from V and 9 from J, leaving 20 bases between them. CDR3 sequence reads: CASSPRPGSSGEQFF. As DNA, the CDR3 is TGTGCCAGCAGCCCCAGACCCGGGTCCTCGGGTGAGCAGTTCTTC.

V is TRBV7-7 and J is TRBJ2-5; 7 nucleotides align to TRBD2. The CDR3 contains 16 residues. Germline CDR1 and CDR2: SSHAT and FNYEAQ (reference sequence). V trimming: 6 bases; J trimming: 1 base; junction bases outside the gene matches: 11. CDR3 sequence reads: CASSKEASGFQETQYF. The CDR3 DNA reads as TGTGCCAGCAGTAAAGAGGCTAGCGGATTCCAAGAGACCCAGTACTTC.

The V call is TRBV5-1, the J call TRBJ2-7; 8 bases map to TRBD1. V lost 5 bases to trimming and J lost 5 bases; unmatched junction nucleotides: 12. Germline lookup yields CDR1 SGHRS and CDR2 YFSETQ. CDR3 length equals 15 residues. The CDR3, as DNA: TGCGCCAGCAGGTACACTTGGACAGGGAAGGACGAGCAGTACTTC. Translating it yields CASRYTWTGKDEQYF.

This sequence joins TRBV27 and TRBJ2-7; 9 nucleotides match TRBD2. This CDR3 has 18 amino acids. V lost 4 bases to trimming and J lost 0 bases; unmatched junction nucleotides: 13. Per the germline V gene, CDR1 is MNHEY and CDR2 is SMNVEV (reference sequence). The CDR3, as DNA: TGTGCCAGCAGTTACGCCATGGGACTAGCAGACAACTCCTACGAGCAGTACTTC. Translation gives CASSYAMGLADNSYEQYF.

The chain is built from TRBV9 and TRBJ2-3, with 7 positions matching TRBD2. Germline V gene data show CDR1 as SGDLS and CDR2 as YYNGEE. The CDR3 runs 16 residues. V trimming: 0 bases; J trimming: 2 bases; junction bases outside the gene matches: 6. The CDR3 protein is CASSVDKREATDTQYF. The CDR3 nucleotides read TGTGCCAGCAGCGTAGACAAACGGGAGGCCACAGATACGCAGTATTTT.

The chain carries TRBV2 and TRBJ2-2; 9 nucleotides align to TRBD2. J was trimmed by 9 bases and V by 6 bases; bases with no gene match: 14. There are 16 residues in the CDR3. CDR1 and CDR2 from the germline V gene are SNHLY and FYNNEI. The CDR3 nucleotides are TGTGCCAGCAGGTTCTCGGCTAGCGGGGCCGGCCGGGAGCTGTTTTTT. As protein: CASRFSASGAGRELFF.

This clone has a single count. This chain uses TRBV14 with TRBJ1-1; D remains unclear. The CDR3 extends over 13 amino acids. CDR1 is SGHDN and CDR2 is FVKESK in the germline V gene. V was trimmed by 2 bases and J by 3 bases, leaving 7 bases between them. The CDR3: CASSQTIHTEAFF. Here the CDR3 DNA reads TGTGCCAGCAGCCAAACAATCCACACTGAAGCTTTCTTT.

This clone showed up just once. The chain links TRBV6-5 to TRBJ1-1; possibly TRBD1 for D (6 bases). The V gene's germline CDR1 is MNHEY and CDR2 SVGAGI. The CDR3 has 10 amino acids. V lost 6 bases and J lost 11, with 10 bases in between. CDR3 sequence (DNA): TGTGCCAGCAGGGAGAGGGGGGCTTTCTTT. Amino acid sequence: CASRERGAFF.

The V gene is TRBV10-3, the J gene TRBJ2-7; the match to TRBD1 covers 11 bases. Per germline, CDR1 ENHRY and CDR2 SYGVKD. This CDR3 comprises 13 residues. The junction had 3 bases not matched to a gene; V was cut back by 6 bases and J by 5 bases. CDR3 sequence (DNA): TGTGCCATCAGGGGGACAGGGGGGGACGAGCAGTACTTC. This gives the protein CAIRGTGGDEQYF.

This chain joins TRBV14 and TRBJ1-3, with D hard to call. Germline CDR1 and CDR2: SGHDN and FVKESK. The CDR3 has 14 residues. Trimming stripped 4 bases from V and 3 bases from J, with 10 bases between. CDR3 sequence: CASSPLHNGNTIYF. The CDR3 coding sequence is TGTGCCAGCAGCCCCCTCCACAATGGAAACACCATATATTTT.

This sequence joins TRBV4-3 and TRBJ2-5, with unresolved D. The J call is uncertain, as TRBJ2-7 better fits the DNA end. This CDR3 is built from 14 residues. Germline V gene sequence: CDR1 LGHNA, CDR2 YSLEER. The CDR3, as DNA: TGCGCCAGCAGCCAAGACAGAGGCCCCTACGAGCAGTACTTC. It codes for CASSQDRGPYEQYF.

This chain joins TRBV5-1 and TRBJ2-7; TRBD1 matches at 9 bases. Germline CDR1 and CDR2: SGHRS and YFSETQ. The CDR3 is made up of 15 amino acids. The J segment lost 4 bases and the V segment lost 4 bases, leaving 9 bases of the junction unmatched. The CDR3 protein is CASSLGQGPIYEQYF. The CDR3 region has the DNA TGCGCCAGCAGCCTGGGACAGGGCCCGATATACGAGCAGTACTTC.

The rearrangement uses TRBV28 and TRBJ2-7; the match to TRBD1 covers 9 bases. The CDR3 is 17 amino acids. The V segment lost 3 bases and the J segment 5 bases; nucleotides outside the gene matches: 14. Germline CDR1 and CDR2: MDHEN and SYDVKM. The CDR3 nucleotides read TGTGCCAGCAGTTTTCCGGGACAGGGAATGCTTGTGAACGAGCAGTACTTC. Translating gives CASSFPGQGMLVNEQYF.

The chain couples TRBV15 to TRBJ1-2; no clear D. Germline assignment: CDR1 LNHNV and CDR2 YYDKDF (reference sequence). The germline V and J ends were trimmed by 5 bases and 3 bases, with 13 bases remaining between them. This CDR3 contains 14 residues. The CDR3 loop reads CATSPRRIDYGYTF. As DNA, the CDR3 is TGTGCCACCAGCCCACGGAGGATCGACTATGGCTACACCTTC.

This chain uses TRBV6-5 with TRBJ2-3; 7 nucleotides align to TRBD2. This CDR3 spans 15 amino acids. The germline V gene encodes CDR1 MNHEY and CDR2 SVGAGI. With 6 bases clipped from V and 0 bases from J, the junction kept 6 bases outside the gene matches. The CDR3 loop reads CASRLGRTSTDTQYF. The DNA of the CDR3 is TGTGCCAGCAGACTCGGGAGGACAAGCACAGATACGCAGTATTTT.